Below are 13 T cell receptor beta chains sequenced from a single sample in a study of blood T cells in healthy people across ages. A second PCR of 7 to 11 cycles used a sample-barcoded 5' primer and a J-beta primer mix. TCRdb ran MiXCR on the 5' RACE reads and lists one entry per CDR3 protein. The sample contains 550,000 to 800,000 distinct CDR3 sequences, around 21% of which appear only once. The sequenced sample was blood. These receptors all come from a man aged 65 to 85 in good health.

This sequence joins TRBV12-3 or TRBV12-4 and TRBJ2-5; 7 bases map to TRBD2. The J call may be in error: the DNA end matches TRBJ2-1 better. There are 15 residues in the CDR3. In nucleotides, the CDR3 is TGTGCCAGCAGTCTTAGCGCGGGAGTTTTCGATGAGCAGTTCTTC. It is translated as CASSLSAGVFDEQFF.

This clonotype was counted ten times or more. The CDR3 DNA is TGTGCCAGCAGCCCAGTGGGGAAGAGTAGAGAGACCCAGTACTTC. It encodes CASSPVGKSRETQYF. V usage is TRBV27 and J usage is TRBJ2-5; D is ambiguous. The germline V and J ends were trimmed by 6 bases and 4 bases, with 18 bases remaining between them. The germline gives CDR1 MNHEY, CDR2 SMNVEV (reference sequence). The CDR3 extends over 15 amino acids.

The chain couples TRBV5-1 to TRBJ2-7; TRBD2 agrees at 11 bases. V dropped 4 bases and J dropped 10; count of bases not matched to a gene: 10. In germline, CDR1 is SGHRS, CDR2 YFSETQ. The CDR3 length is 14 residues. CDR3 in amino acids: CASSDSGTSGFQYF. In nucleotides, the CDR3 is TGCGCCAGCAGCGATTCAGGGACTAGCGGTTTTCAGTACTTC.

V gene TRBV3-1 combines with J gene TRBJ2-5; D ambiguous. CDR3 length: 14 amino acids. CDR1 and CDR2 from the germline V gene are LGHDT and YNNKEL (reference sequence). Trimming took off 1 base at V and 4 bases at J, with 10 bases between the two ends. CDR3 nucleotides: TGTGCCAGCAGCCAAGGGCGAGTAGCAGAGACCCAGTACTTC. This translates into CASSQGRVAETQYF.

This clonotype occurred once. This chain links TRBV5-1 with TRBJ2-5; D call uncertain. Germline V gene data show CDR1 as SGHRS and CDR2 as YFSETQ. Trimming shortened V by 4 bases and J by 2 bases, and 12 bases separated the two germline ends. The CDR3 totals 14 residues. The CDR3 protein is CASSVVPDQETQYF. CDR3 nucleotide sequence: TGCGCCAGCAGCGTCGTACCAGATCAAGAGACCCAGTACTTC.

The chain combines TRBV3-1 with TRBJ1-2; D remains unclear. Germline V gene sequence: CDR1 LGHDT, CDR2 YNNKEL (reference sequence). The V gene lost 4 bases and the J gene lost 4 bases, with 7 bases spanning the gap. The CDR3 covers 12 residues. CDR3 bases: TGTGCCAGCAGCCCTTGGGGCTATGGCTACACCTTC. This sequence encodes CASSPWGYGYTF.

This clonotype was recorded a few times. This chain joins TRBV7-8 and TRBJ2-2; 8 bases align to TRBD2. CDR3 length: 17 amino acids. V gave up 4 bases and J gave up 0 bases; unmatched junction bases: 7. Germline-derived CDR1 and CDR2 are SGHVS and FQNEAQ. The CDR3 nucleotides are TGTGCCAGCAGCTCCAGAGCGGGAGTCACGAACACCGGGGAGCTGTTTTTT. Translating gives CASSSRAGVTNTGELFF. Variable domain in full (rest from reference TRBV7-8 and TRBJ2-2): GAGVSQSPRYKVAKRGQDVALRCDPISGHVSLFWYQQALGQGPEFLTYFQNEAQLDKSGLPSDRFFAERPEGSVSTLKIQRTQQEDSAVYLCASSSRAGVTNTGELFFGEGSRLTVL.

The sample holds many counts of this clonotype. The genes are TRBV29-1 and TRBJ2-3; no clear D. The CDR3 length is 14 residues. Germline V gene data show CDR1 as SQVTM and CDR2 as ANQGSEA. The V end lost 4 bases, the J end lost 4 bases, and 15 bases lay between the germline ends. The CDR3 is CSVGGQKRPDTQYF. The CDR3 nucleotides are TGCAGCGTTGGAGGCCAAAAACGCCCAGATACGCAGTATTTT.

This clonotype appeared a few times. The rearrangement links TRBV4-3 to TRBJ2-3, with 8 bases fitting TRBD1. The germline CDR1 and CDR2 sequences are LGHNA and YSLEER. Germline trimming cut 3 bases from V and 7 bases from J; bases unmatched to any gene: 12. The CDR3 is made up of 16 amino acids. Here the CDR3 DNA reads TGCGCCAGCAGCCAGGACCGGCCAGGGGGCCAGAATACGCAGTATTTT. Translated: CASSQDRPGGQNTQYF.

The sample holds a few counts of this clonotype. V and J are TRBV20-1 and TRBJ2-7; D is possibly TRBD2 (6 bases). The V and J ends lost 3 bases and 2 bases respectively, with 8 bases between them. The CDR3 has 12 residues. The germline V gene has CDR1 DFQATT and CDR2 SNEGSKA (reference sequence). In nucleotides, the CDR3 is TGCAGTGCTAGTAGCGGAACCTACGAGCAGTACTTC. Residues: CSASSGTYEQYF.

The rearrangement links TRBV9 to TRBJ2-1; D possibly corresponds to TRBD2 (6 bases). With 7 bases removed from V and 8 bases from J, the gap between germline ends came to 16 bases. This CDR3 region has 13 residues. CDR1 is SGDLS and CDR2 is YYNGEE in the germline V gene. CDR3 sequence (DNA): TGTGCCAGCTGTTCGGGGGAGTGCTATGAGCAGTTCTTC. It specifies CASCSGECYEQFF.

This clonotype occurred many times. CDR3 bases: TGTGCCAGCAGCCCCTCGTGGCCCCCAATCACTGAAGCTTTCTTT. It codes for CASSPSWPPITEAFF. This chain joins TRBV7-9 and TRBJ1-1; no firm D call. The V gene lost 5 bases and the J gene lost 4 bases, with 17 bases spanning the gap. The V gene's germline CDR1 is SEHNR and CDR2 FQNEAQ (reference sequence). This CDR3 has 15 residues.

This sequence joins TRBV7-8 and TRBJ2-5; 9 nucleotides agree with TRBD1. The J call could be wrong; TRBJ2-7 is a better fit for the DNA end. CDR1 and CDR2 (germline): SGHVS, FQNEAQ. The CDR3 consists of 14 residues. The CDR3 spells CASSSLQGAYEQYF. CDR3 DNA sequence: TGTGCCAGCAGCTCATTACAGGGGGCTTACGAGCAGTACTTC.